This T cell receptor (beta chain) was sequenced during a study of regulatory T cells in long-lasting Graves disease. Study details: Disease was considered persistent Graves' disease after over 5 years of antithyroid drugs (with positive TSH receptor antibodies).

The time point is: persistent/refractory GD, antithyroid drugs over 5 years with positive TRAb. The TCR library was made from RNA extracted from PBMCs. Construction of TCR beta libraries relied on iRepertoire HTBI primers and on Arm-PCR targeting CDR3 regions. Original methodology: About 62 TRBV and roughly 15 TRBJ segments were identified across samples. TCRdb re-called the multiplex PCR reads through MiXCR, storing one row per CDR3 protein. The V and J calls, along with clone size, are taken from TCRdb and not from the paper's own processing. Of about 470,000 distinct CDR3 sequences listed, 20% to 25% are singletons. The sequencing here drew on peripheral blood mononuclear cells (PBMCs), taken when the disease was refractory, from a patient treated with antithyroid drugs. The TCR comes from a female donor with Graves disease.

CDR3 nucleotide sequence: TGCGCCAGCAGCCCGTCGGGGGCGGATCAGCCCCAGCATTTT. Residues: CASSPSGADQPQHF. The chain employs TRBV5-1 and TRBJ1-5, with D possibly TRBD1 on 6 matching bases. Germline V gene sequence: CDR1 SGHRS, CDR2 YFSETQ. Trimming left V 4 bases short and J 5 bases short, with 13 bases between. The CDR3 totals 14 residues.